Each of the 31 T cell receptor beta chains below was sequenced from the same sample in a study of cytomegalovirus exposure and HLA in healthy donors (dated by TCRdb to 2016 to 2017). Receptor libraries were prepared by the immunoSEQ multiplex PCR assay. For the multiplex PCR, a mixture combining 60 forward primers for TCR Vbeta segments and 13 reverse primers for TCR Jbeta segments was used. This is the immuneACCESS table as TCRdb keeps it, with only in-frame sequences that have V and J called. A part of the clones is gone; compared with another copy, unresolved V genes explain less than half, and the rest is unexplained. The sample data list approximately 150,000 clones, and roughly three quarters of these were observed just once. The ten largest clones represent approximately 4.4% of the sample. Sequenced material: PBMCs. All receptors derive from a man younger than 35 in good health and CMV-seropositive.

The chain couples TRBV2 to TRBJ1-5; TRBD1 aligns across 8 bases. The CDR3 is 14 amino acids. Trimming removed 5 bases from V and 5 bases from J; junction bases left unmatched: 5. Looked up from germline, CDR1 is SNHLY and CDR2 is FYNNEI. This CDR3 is CASSYGQGDQPQHF. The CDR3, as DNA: TGTGCCAGCAGTTACGGACAGGGTGATCAGCCCCAGCATTTT. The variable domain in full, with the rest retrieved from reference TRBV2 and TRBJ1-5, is EPEVTQTPSHQVTQMGQEVILRCVPISNHLYFYWYRQILGQKVEFLVSFYNNEISEKSEIFDDQFSVERPDGSNFTLKIRSTKLEDSAMYFCASSYGQGDQPQHFGDGTRLSIL.

The CDR3 spells CASSDEGGQPQHF. The CDR3 bases are TGTGCCAGCAGTGACGAGGGAGGACAGCCCCAGCATTTT. The chain joins TRBV6-4 to TRBJ1-5; D unclear. Trimming removed 2 bases from V and 7 bases from J, with 9 bases in between. The CDR3 is 13 amino acids. The germline V gene has CDR1 MRHNA and CDR2 SNTAGT.

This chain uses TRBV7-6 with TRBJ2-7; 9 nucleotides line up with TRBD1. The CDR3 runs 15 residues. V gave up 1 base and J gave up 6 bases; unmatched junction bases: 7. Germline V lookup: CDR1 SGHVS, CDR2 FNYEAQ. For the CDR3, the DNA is TGTGCCAGCAGCTTAGAGGGGACAGGGCGCGCCGAGCAGTACGTC. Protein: CASSLEGTGRAEQYV.

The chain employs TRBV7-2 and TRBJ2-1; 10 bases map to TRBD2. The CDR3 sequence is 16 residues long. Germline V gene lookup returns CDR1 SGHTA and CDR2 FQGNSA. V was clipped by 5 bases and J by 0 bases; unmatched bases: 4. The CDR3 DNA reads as TGTGCCAGCAGCCCATCTAGCGGGAGCTCCTACAATGAGCAGTTCTTC. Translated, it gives CASSPSSGSSYNEQFF.

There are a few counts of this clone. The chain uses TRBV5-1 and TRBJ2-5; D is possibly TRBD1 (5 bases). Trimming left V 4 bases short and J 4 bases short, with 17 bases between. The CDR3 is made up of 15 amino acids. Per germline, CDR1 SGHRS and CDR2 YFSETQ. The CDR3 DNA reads TGCGCCAGCAGCCAAACGCAGGAAAGGGGAGAGACCCAGTACTTC. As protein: CASSQTQERGETQYF.

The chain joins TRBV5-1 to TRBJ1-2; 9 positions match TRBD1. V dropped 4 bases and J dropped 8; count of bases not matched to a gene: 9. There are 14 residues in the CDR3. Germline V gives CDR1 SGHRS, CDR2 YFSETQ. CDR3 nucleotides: TGCGCCAGCAGCGGGGGACAGGGTTCTCGGGGCTACACCTTC. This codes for CASSGGQGSRGYTF. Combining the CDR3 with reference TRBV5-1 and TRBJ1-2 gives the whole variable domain KAGVTQTPRYLIKTRGQQVTLSCSPISGHRSVSWYQQTPGQGLQFLFEYFSETQRNKGNFPGRFSGRQFSNSRSEMNVSTLELGDSALYLCASSGGQGSRGYTFGSGTRLTVV.

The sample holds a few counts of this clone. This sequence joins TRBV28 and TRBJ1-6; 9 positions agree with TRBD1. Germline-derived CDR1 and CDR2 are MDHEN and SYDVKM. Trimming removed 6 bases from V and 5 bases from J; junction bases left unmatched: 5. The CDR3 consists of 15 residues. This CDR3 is CASRSGQGNNSPLHF. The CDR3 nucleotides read TGTGCCAGCAGGTCGGGACAGGGAAATAATTCACCCCTCCACTTT. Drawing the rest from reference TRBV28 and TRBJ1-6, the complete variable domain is DVKVTQSSRYLVKRTGEKVFLECVQDMDHENMFWYRQDPGLGLRLIYFSYDVKMKEKGDIPEGYSVSREKKERFSLILESASTNQTSMYLCASRSGQGNNSPLHFGNGTRLTVT.

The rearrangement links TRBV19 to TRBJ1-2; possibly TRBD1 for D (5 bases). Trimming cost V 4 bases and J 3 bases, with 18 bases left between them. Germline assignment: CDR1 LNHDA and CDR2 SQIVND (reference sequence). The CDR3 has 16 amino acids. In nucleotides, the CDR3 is TGTGCCAGTAGTACCCCCCTGACAGCCTCTGACTATGGCTACACCTTC. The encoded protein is CASSTPLTASDYGYTF.

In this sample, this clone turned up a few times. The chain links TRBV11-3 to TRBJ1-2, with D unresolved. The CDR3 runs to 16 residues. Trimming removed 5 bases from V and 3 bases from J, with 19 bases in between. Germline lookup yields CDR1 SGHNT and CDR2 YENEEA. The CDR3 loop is CASSPLGDREDYGYTF. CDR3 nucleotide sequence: TGTGCCAGCAGCCCCCTTGGGGATAGGGAGGACTATGGCTACACCTTC. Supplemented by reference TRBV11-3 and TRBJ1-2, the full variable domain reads EAGVVQSPRYKIIEKKQPVAFWCNPISGHNTLYWYLQNLGQGPELLIRYENEEAVDDSQLPKDRFSAERLKGVDSTLKIQPAELGDSAVYLCASSPLGDREDYGYTFGSGTRLTVV.

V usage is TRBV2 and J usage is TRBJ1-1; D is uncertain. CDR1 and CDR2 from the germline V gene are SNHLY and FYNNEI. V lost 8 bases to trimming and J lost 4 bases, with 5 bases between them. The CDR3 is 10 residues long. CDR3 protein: CASGGTEAFF. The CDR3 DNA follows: TGTGCCAGCGGCGGCACTGAAGCTTTCTTT.

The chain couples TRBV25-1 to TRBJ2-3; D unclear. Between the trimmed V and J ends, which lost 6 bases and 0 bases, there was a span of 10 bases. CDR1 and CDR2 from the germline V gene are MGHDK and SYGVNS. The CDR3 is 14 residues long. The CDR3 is CASRPGSSTDTQYF. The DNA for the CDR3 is TGTGCCAGCAGGCCAGGTTCTAGCACAGATACGCAGTATTTT. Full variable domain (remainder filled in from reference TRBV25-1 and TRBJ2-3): EADIYQTPRYLVIGTGKKITLECSQTMGHDKMYWYQQDPGMELHLIHYSYGVNSTEKGDLSSESTVSRIRTEHFPLTLESARPSHTSQYLCASRPGSSTDTQYFGPGTRLTVL.

CDR3 residues: CATSARGQGANEQFF. CDR3 in DNA: TGTGCCACCAGCGCTAGGGGACAGGGGGCTAATGAGCAGTTCTTC. The chain links TRBV15 to TRBJ2-1, with TRBD1 matching 12 bases. The CDR3 contains 15 residues. The germline V gene has CDR1 LNHNV and CDR2 YYDKDF (reference sequence). J was trimmed by 7 bases and V by 5 bases; bases with no gene match: 6.

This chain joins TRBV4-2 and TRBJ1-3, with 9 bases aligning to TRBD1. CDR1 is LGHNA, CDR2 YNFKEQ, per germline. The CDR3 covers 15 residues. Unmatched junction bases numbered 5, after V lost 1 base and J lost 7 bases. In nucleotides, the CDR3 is TGTGCCAGCAGCCAAGGGGCAGGGACAGGGAACACCATATATTTT. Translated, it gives CASSQGAGTGNTIYF.

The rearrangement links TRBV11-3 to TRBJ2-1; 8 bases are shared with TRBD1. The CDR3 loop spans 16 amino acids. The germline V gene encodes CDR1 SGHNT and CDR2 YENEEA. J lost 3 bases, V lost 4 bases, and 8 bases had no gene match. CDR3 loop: CASSSPGQGLYNEQFF. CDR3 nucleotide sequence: TGTGCCAGCAGCTCGCCTGGACAGGGCCTCTACAATGAGCAGTTCTTC.

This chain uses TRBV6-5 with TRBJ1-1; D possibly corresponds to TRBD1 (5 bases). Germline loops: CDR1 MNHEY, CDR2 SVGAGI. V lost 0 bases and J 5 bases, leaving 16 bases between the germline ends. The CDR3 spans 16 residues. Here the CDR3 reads CASSYSLGGRGTEAFF. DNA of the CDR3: TGTGCCAGCAGTTACTCACTGGGTGGAAGGGGAACTGAAGCTTTCTTT.

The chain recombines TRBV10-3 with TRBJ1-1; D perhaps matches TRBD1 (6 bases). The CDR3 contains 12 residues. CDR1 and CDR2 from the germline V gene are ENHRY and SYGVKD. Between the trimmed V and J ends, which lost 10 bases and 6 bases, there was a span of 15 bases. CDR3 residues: CATSQGPPEAFF. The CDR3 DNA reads TGTGCCACCTCACAGGGCCCACCTGAAGCTTTCTTT.

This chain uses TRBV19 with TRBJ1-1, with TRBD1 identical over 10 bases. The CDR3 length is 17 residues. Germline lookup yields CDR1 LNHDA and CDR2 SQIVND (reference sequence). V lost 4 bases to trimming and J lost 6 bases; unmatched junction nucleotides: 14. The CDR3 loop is CASSTDRGRGFFPEAFF. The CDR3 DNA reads TGTGCCAGTAGTACCGACAGGGGGCGAGGTTTTTTTCCTGAAGCTTTCTTT.

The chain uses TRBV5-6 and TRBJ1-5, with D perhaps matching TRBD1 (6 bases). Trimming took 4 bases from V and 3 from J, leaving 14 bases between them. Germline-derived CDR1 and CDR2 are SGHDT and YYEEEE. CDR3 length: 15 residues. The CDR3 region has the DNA TGTGCCAGCAGCCCGGGGGGCAGTTACAATCAGCCCCAGCATTTT. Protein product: CASSPGGSYNQPQHF. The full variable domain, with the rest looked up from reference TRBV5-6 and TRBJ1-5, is DAGVTQSPTHLIKTRGQQVTLRCSPKSGHDTVSWYQQALGQGPQFIFQYYEEEERQRGNFPDRFSGHQFPNYSSELNVNALLLGDSALYLCASSPGGSYNQPQHFGDGTRLSIL.

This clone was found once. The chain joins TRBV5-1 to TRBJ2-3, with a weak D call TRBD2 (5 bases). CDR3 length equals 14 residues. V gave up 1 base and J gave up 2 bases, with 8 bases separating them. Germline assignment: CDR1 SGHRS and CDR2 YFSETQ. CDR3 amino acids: CASSLNRDTDTQYF. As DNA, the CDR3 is TGCGCCAGCAGCTTGAATCGGGACACAGATACGCAGTATTTT. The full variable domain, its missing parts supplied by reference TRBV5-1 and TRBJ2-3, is KAGVTQTPRYLIKTRGQQVTLSCSPISGHRSVSWYQQTPGQGLQFLFEYFSETQRNKGNFPGRFSGRQFSNSRSEMNVSTLELGDSALYLCASSLNRDTDTQYFGPGTRLTVL.

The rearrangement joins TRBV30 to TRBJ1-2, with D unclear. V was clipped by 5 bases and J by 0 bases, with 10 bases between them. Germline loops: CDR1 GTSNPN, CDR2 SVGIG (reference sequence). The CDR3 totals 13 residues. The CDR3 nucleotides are TGTGCCTGGGACCTAGAATCTAACTATGGCTACACCTTC. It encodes CAWDLESNYGYTF.

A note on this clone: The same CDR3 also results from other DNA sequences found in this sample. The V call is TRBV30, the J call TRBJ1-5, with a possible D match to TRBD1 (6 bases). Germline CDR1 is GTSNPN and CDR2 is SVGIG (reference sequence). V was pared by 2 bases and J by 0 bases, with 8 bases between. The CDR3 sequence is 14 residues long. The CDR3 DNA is TGTGCCTGGAGTACAGGGACTAGCAATCAGCCCCAGCATTTT. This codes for CAWSTGTSNQPQHF.

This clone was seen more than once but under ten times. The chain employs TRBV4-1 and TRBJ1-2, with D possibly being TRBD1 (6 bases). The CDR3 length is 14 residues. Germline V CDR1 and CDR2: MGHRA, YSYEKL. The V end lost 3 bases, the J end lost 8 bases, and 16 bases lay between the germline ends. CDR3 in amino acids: CASSQRGRGRGYTF. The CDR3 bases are TGCGCCAGCAGCCAGAGGGGCAGGGGACGCGGCTACACCTTC.

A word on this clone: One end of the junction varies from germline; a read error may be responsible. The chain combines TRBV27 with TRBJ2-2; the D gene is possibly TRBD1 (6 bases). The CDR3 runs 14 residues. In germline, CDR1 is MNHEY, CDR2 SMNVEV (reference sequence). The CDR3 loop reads CASSISQGTGELFF. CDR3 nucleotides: TGTGCCAGCAGTATATCACAGGGAACCGGGGAGCTGTTTTTT.

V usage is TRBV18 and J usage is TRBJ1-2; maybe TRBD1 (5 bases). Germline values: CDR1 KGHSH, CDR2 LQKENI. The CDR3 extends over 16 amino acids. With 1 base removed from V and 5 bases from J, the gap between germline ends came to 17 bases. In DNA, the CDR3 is TGTGCCAGCTCACCACAAACAGGAGGGTCGGGATATGGCTACACCTTC. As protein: CASSPQTGGSGYGYTF.

CDR3: CASSPRTSGRPGELFF. The CDR3 DNA sequence: TGTGCCAGCTCACCACGGACTAGCGGGAGGCCCGGGGAGCTGTTTTTT. The J gene is TRBJ2-2, the V gene TRBV18; 14 bases are a match to TRBD2. V shed 1 base, J shed 6 bases, and the junction held 1 base outside the gene matches. This CDR3 is 16 amino acids long. CDR1 KGHSH and CDR2 LQKENI come from the germline V gene. The whole variable domain, remainder taken from reference TRBV18 and TRBJ2-2, is NAGVMQNPRHLVRRRGQEARLRCSPMKGHSHVYWYRQLPEEGLKFMVYLQKENIIDESGMPKERFSAEFPKEGPSILRIQQVVRGDSAAYFCASSPRTSGRPGELFFGEGSRLTVL.

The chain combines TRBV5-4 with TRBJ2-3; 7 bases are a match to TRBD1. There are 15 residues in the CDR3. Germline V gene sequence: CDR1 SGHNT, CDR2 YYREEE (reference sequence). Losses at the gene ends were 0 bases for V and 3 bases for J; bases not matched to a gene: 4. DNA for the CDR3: TGTGCCAGCAGCTTGGGGGGGACAGTAACAGATACGCAGTATTTT. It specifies CASSLGGTVTDTQYF. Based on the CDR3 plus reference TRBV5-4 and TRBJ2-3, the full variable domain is ETGVTQSPTHLIKTRGQQVTLRCSSQSGHNTVSWYQQALGQGPQFIFQYYREEENGRGNFPPRFSGLQFPNYSSELNVNALELDDSALYLCASSLGGTVTDTQYFGPGTRLTVL.

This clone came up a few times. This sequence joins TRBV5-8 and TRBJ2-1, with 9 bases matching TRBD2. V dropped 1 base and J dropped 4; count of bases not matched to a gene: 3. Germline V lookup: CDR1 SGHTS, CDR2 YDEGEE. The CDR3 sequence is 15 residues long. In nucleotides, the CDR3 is TGTGCCAGCAGCTTGACTAGCGGGCTATACAATGAGCAGTTCTTC. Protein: CASSLTSGLYNEQFF.

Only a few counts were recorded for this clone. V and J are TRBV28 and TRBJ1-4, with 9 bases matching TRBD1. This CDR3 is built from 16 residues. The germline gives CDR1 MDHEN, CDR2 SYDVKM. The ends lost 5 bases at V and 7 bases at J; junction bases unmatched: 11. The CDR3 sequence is CASSTNTGGRGEKLFF. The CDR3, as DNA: TGTGCCAGCAGTACAAACACAGGGGGCCGGGGTGAAAAACTGTTTTTT. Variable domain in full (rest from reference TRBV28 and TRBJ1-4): DVKVTQSSRYLVKRTGEKVFLECVQDMDHENMFWYRQDPGLGLRLIYFSYDVKMKEKGDIPEGYSVSREKKERFSLILESASTNQTSMYLCASSTNTGGRGEKLFFGSGTQLSVL.

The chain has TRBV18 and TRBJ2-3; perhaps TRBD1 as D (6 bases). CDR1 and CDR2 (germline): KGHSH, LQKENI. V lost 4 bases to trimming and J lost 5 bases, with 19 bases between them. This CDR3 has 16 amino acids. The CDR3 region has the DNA TGTGCCAGCTCACTCCTTTTACAGGGAAGTGGAGATACGCAGTATTTT. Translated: CASSLLLQGSGDTQYF.

CDR3 sequence (DNA): TGTGCCTGTACACTATGGACAGGGGGAATGGGTGGCTACACCTTC. Residues: CACTLWTGGMGGYTF. The chain joins TRBV30 to TRBJ1-2; 10 positions match TRBD1. The V gene end was trimmed by 6 bases and the J gene end by 7 bases; junction bases not matched to a gene: 14. The CDR3 is 15 residues long. Germline V CDR1 and CDR2: GTSNPN, SVGIG (reference sequence).

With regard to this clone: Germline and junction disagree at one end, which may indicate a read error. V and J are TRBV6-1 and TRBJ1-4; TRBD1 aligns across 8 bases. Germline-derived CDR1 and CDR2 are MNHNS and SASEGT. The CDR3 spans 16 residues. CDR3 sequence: CASSEALTGGNEKLVF. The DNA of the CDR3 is TGTGCCAGCAGTGAAGCATTAACAGGGGGGAACGAAAAACTGGTTTTT.